The clone carrying this T cell receptor beta chain turned up a few times. The sample holds other DNA sequences that translate to the same CDR3. CDR3 length: 11 residues. CDR1 LNHNV and CDR2 YYDKDF come from the germline V gene (reference sequence). V lost 0 bases and J lost 7, with 1 base in between. The data originate from a study of shared clonotypes between healthy human individuals. The method was immunoSEQ multiplex PCR; TCRdb's version includes in-frame clones alone and lacks a portion of them. The table lists about 480,000 clones, about four fifths of them singletons. The receptor's source is a woman in her thirties or forties in good health. Some clones in this sample may be carry-over from other donors' samples. The source material was PBMCs. The chain combines TRBV15 with TRBJ2-1, with D unclear. The CDR3 DNA sequence: TGTGCCACCAGCAGAGAGAATGAGCAGTTCTTC. Translated: CATSRENEQFF.